A single sample gave rise to the 15 T cell receptor beta chains below, sequenced in a study of long-term antiretroviral therapy in people with HIV. They ran version v3.0 of the immunoSEQ assay at survey level. Generated by immunoSEQ multiplex PCR, the TCRdb table keeps only in-frame clones and is missing some. Of 20,000 to 30,000 clones listed, 87% are singletons. Sample: unsorted PBMCs, taken 1.8 years before starting antiretroviral therapy. Receptor source: a man in his fifties or sixties with HIV.

CDR3 region: CASSLDTDIQYF. CDR3 coding DNA: TGCGCCAGCAGCTTGGACACCGATATTCAGTACTTC. The rearrangement joins TRBV5-1 to TRBJ2-4, with unresolved D. Germline V gene lookup returns CDR1 SGHRS and CDR2 YFSETQ. Trimming took 0 bases from V and 10 from J, leaving 8 bases between them. The CDR3 contains 12 residues.

This rearrangement joins TRBV10-3 to TRBJ1-3; D ambiguous. Per the germline V gene, CDR1 is ENHRY and CDR2 is SYGVKD. The CDR3 covers 14 residues. The V gene lost 6 bases and the J gene lost 2 bases, with 11 bases spanning the gap. The CDR3 DNA sequence: TGTGCCATCAGCCAACATGACACTGGAAACACCATATATTTT. This translates into CAISQHDTGNTIYF.

The genes are TRBV2 and TRBJ2-5; D remains unclear. The CDR3 is made up of 13 amino acids. Germline values: CDR1 SNHLY, CDR2 FYNNEI. The V end lost 5 bases, the J end lost 1 base, and 8 bases lay between the germline ends. DNA of the CDR3: TGTGCCAGCAGTTGGAACACCCAAGAGACCCAGTACTTC. As protein: CASSWNTQETQYF.

This sequence joins TRBV5-4 and TRBJ2-7; D remains unclear. CDR1 SGHNT and CDR2 YYREEE come from the germline V gene (reference sequence). V shed 0 bases and J shed 2 bases, with 6 bases lying between them. This CDR3 contains 13 residues. CDR3 amino acids: CASSLGLTYEQYF. The CDR3 nucleotides are TGTGCCAGCAGCTTGGGCCTCACCTACGAGCAGTACTTC.

CDR3 nucleotides: TGTGCCACCAGCAGAGATATTTTTGGGACAGACTATGGCTACACCTTC. It translates to CATSRDIFGTDYGYTF. The chain uses TRBV15 and TRBJ1-2; 7 nucleotides line up with TRBD1. The germline V gene encodes CDR1 LNHNV and CDR2 YYDKDF (reference sequence). This CDR3 contains 16 residues. V shed 0 bases and J 3 bases; nucleotides not matched to a gene: 7. The full variable domain, completed using reference TRBV15 and TRBJ1-2, is DAMVIQNPRYQVTQFGKPVTLSCSQTLNHNVMYWYQQKSSQAPKLLFHYYDKDFNNEADTPDNFQSRRPNTSFCFLDIRSPGLGDTAMYLCATSRDIFGTDYGYTFGSGTRLTVV.

The chain couples TRBV10-2 to TRBJ2-2; 7 nucleotides align to TRBD1. The germline V gene has CDR1 WSHSY and CDR2 SAAADI. V trimming: 6 bases; J trimming: 6 bases; junction bases outside the gene matches: 7. The CDR3 is 14 amino acids. The CDR3: CASRAGDRPGELFF. The DNA for the CDR3 is TGCGCCAGCAGAGCAGGGGACAGACCCGGGGAGCTGTTTTTT.

In nucleotides, the CDR3 is TGTGCCAGCTCACCTGGGACAGTCTCCTACGAGCAGTACTTC. Its protein product is CASSPGTVSYEQYF. This chain uses TRBV18 with TRBJ2-7, with 7 bases fitting TRBD1. Germline-derived CDR1 and CDR2 are KGHSH and LQKENI. V shed 3 bases, J shed 0 bases, and the junction held 2 bases outside the gene matches. This CDR3 is 14 amino acids long.

The genes are TRBV10-2 and TRBJ2-1; a weak D match, TRBD2 (5 bases). V was cut by 4 bases and J by 9 bases, with 22 bases left in between. The CDR3 is 16 amino acids. The germline CDR1 and CDR2 sequences are WSHSY and SAAADI. CDR3 DNA sequence: TGCGCCAGCAGTGTACGAGGAATAGGAGGAGGCGGTGAGCAGTTCTTC. This gives the protein CASSVRGIGGGGEQFF.

This clone was seen just once. The chain links TRBV18 to TRBJ1-5, with a weak D call TRBD1 (5 bases). Germline loops: CDR1 KGHSH, CDR2 LQKENI. V shed 2 bases and J shed 3 bases, with 11 bases lying between them. The CDR3 sequence is 15 residues long. For the CDR3, the DNA is TGTGCCAGCTCACCAGGCGACAGAATCAATCAGCCCCAGCATTTT. Translated, it gives CASSPGDRINQPQHF.

CDR3 nucleotides: TGTGCCAGCAGACCATCCGGACAGGGGGCAATGTACTTC. It yields the protein CASRPSGQGAMYF. The chain uses TRBV7-9 and TRBJ2-7, with 11 bases fitting TRBD1. Germline trimming cut 6 bases from V and 12 bases from J; bases unmatched to any gene: 10. Germline values: CDR1 SEHNR, CDR2 FQNEAQ (reference sequence). The CDR3 covers 13 residues.

The rearrangement joins TRBV19 to TRBJ2-7, with D possibly being TRBD2 (5 bases). The CDR3 has 18 residues. Trimming removed 3 bases at V and 7 bases at J, with 28 bases between. Germline V gene lookup returns CDR1 LNHDA and CDR2 SQIVND (reference sequence). The DNA for the CDR3 is TGTGCCAGTAGTATCCGGCGGACTGTTACGACACTTCTGAATGAGCAGTACTTC. Protein: CASSIRRTVTTLLNEQYF.

The V gene is TRBV2, the J gene TRBJ1-1; D remains ambiguous. Germline-derived CDR1 and CDR2 are SNHLY and FYNNEI. The CDR3 sequence is 14 residues long. Trimming cost V 6 bases and J 0 bases, with 11 bases left between them. CDR3 region: CASRLGRMNTEAFF. CDR3 sequence (DNA): TGTGCCAGCAGGTTGGGCAGAATGAACACTGAAGCTTTCTTT.

As DNA, the CDR3 is TGTGCCAGCAGCTTCGGGCTAGCGGGGGCCCAAGAGACCCAGTACTTC. It is translated as CASSFGLAGAQETQYF. The rearrangement uses TRBV7-2 and TRBJ2-5; 10 positions agree with TRBD2. After removal of 3 bases from V and 1 base from J, the junction contained 5 bases not matched to a gene. This CDR3 region has 16 residues. Germline loops: CDR1 SGHTA, CDR2 FQGNSA.

The V and J genes are TRBV7-2 and TRBJ1-2; no clear D gene. In germline, CDR1 is SGHTA, CDR2 FQGNSA. The germline V and J ends were trimmed by 1 base and 8 bases, with 8 bases remaining between them. This CDR3 comprises 12 residues. The CDR3 DNA follows: TGTGCCAGCAGCTTAGTGGGGTTGGGCTACACCTTC. It codes for CASSLVGLGYTF. The variable domain in full, with the rest retrieved from reference TRBV7-2 and TRBJ1-2, is GAGVSQSPSNKVTEKGKDVELRCDPISGHTALYWYRQSLGQGLEFLIYFQGNSAPDKSGLPSDRFSAERTGGSVSTLTIQRTQQEDSAVYLCASSLVGLGYTFGSGTRLTVV.

The genes are TRBV10-1 and TRBJ2-3; D call uncertain. The germline V and J ends were trimmed by 4 bases and 3 bases, with 5 bases remaining between them. The V gene's germline CDR1 is WNHNN and CDR2 SYGVQD (reference sequence). The CDR3 sequence is 12 residues long. This chain's CDR3 is CASSGSTDTQYF. The CDR3 DNA sequence: TGCGCCAGCAGTGGGTCGACAGATACGCAGTATTTT.